This T cell receptor (beta chain) is drawn from a study of cytomegalovirus exposure and HLA in healthy donors. Study conclusions and caveats: In a later analysis, HLA-associated beta chains showed higher expansion and lower generation probabilities than comparable chains.

As concerns this clone: Its antigen is unidentified.

Germline V CDR1 and CDR2: SGHTA, FQGNSA. This CDR3 contains 14 residues. Trimming took off 1 base at V and 4 bases at J, with 8 bases between the two ends. The PCR made use of 60 Vbeta and 13 Jbeta primers. Method: immunoSEQ multiplex PCR; TCRdb's copy keeps in-frame clones and lacks some. The data contain around 70,000 clones, more than 80% of them singletons. This clonotype originated in a human donor in good health. The source material was PBMCs. The chain links TRBV7-2 to TRBJ2-1, with D possibly being TRBD2 (6 bases). CDR3 region: CASSLGTNYNEQFF. The CDR3 DNA sequence: TGTGCCAGCAGCTTAGGGACTAATTACAATGAGCAGTTCTTC.